This T cell receptor beta chain emerged from a study of lymphopenia after photon versus proton radiotherapy. Notes on the study in general: After the lymphocyte nadir, photon-treated repertoires showed oligoclonal expansion, especially of CD8+ Temra cells. A bigger post-nadir fall in TCR diversity correlated inversely with survival time in deceased patients. Better survival with proton therapy was suggested as possible, not demonstrated.

Sequencing used immunoSEQ multiplex PCR; TCRdb keeps in-frame clones, though not all of them. This table has some 170,000 clones, 80% to 90% appearing once. A note on this clone: Its antigen is unidentified.

Trimming removed 2 bases from V and 1 base from J, with 19 bases in between. This CDR3 spans 18 amino acids. Germline V gene data show CDR1 as KGHSH and CDR2 as LQKENI. The TCR originated in a man in his fifties or sixties with gastric cancer. The gene calls are TRBV18 and TRBJ2-3, with D perhaps given as TRBD1 or TRBD2 (6 bases each). This specimen consisted of peripheral blood, obtained from a patient treated with photon-based radiotherapy. The CDR3 is CASSPSEGSRGGTDTQYF. In nucleotides, the CDR3 is TGTGCCAGCTCACCATCCGAGGGATCGAGGGGGGGCACAGATACGCAGTATTTT.